This T cell receptor (beta chain) was profiled in a study of blood T cell repertoires in COVID-19. Study as a whole: There were acute and convalescent COVID-19 samples, and they came from the United States, Italy and Spain. In each case, the material was cDNA or gDNA derived from T cells, B-cell-depleted T cells, or PBMCs.

TCRdb keeps only in-frame clones here, not all; method: immunoSEQ multiplex PCR. The data contain around 500,000 clones, approximately 87% of them singletons. Participants reported their clinical history, and cohort assignment relied on those reports. Trimming removed 3 bases from V and 6 bases from J, with 18 bases in between. This CDR3 comprises 15 residues. The V gene's germline CDR1 is KGHSH and CDR2 LQKENI. J is TRBJ2-7 and V is TRBV18; tentative D call: TRBD1 (5 bases). Sequencing input: PBMCs or T cells enriched from blood (not recorded which). The clonotype was recovered from a woman aged 40 to 55 who had recovered from COVID-19. CDR3 sequence (DNA): TGTGCCAGCTCACCGCGTCAGGGTGGTTCTAGCGAGCAGTACTTC. Amino acid sequence: CASSPRQGGSSEQYF.